These 27 T cell receptor beta chains share one sample of origin, sequenced in a study of siplizumab effects on memory and regulatory T cells. The data were produced by immunoSEQ multiplex PCR, yet TCRdb's version contains in-frame clones alone and is incomplete. The sample has tens of thousands of clones; 85% to 95% are singletons. The specimen was CD8+ T cells sorted from blood. Receptor source: a human donor in good health.

The chain is built from TRBV6-1 and TRBJ2-2; TRBD2 matches at 10 bases. There are 18 residues in the CDR3. Trimming at V came to 0 bases and at J to 3 bases, leaving 7 bases not matched to a gene. The germline gives CDR1 MNHNS, CDR2 SASEGT. The CDR3 reads CASSEAVLAGEDTGELFF. In nucleotides, the CDR3 is TGTGCCAGCAGTGAAGCAGTCCTAGCGGGGGAGGACACCGGGGAGCTGTTTTTT.

The table lists this clone with a count of one. CDR3 nucleotides: TGTGCCAGCAGCCCGAGCTCCCAGTGGGTAGAGACCCAGTACTTC. It translates to CASSPSSQWVETQYF. This chain links TRBV9 with TRBJ2-5; D uncertain. Trimming left V 4 bases short and J 4 bases short, with 17 bases between. Per the germline V gene, CDR1 is SGDLS and CDR2 is YYNGEE. CDR3 length equals 15 residues.

V gene TRBV27 combines with J gene TRBJ2-1; TRBD2 agrees at 7 bases. Germline CDR1 reads MNHEY; CDR2 reads SMNVEV (reference sequence). The CDR3 sequence is 15 residues long. The V gene end was trimmed by 0 bases and the J gene end by 3 bases; junction bases not matched to a gene: 2. In nucleotides, the CDR3 is TGTGCCAGCAGTTTATCGTCTAGCGGCTACAATGAGCAGTTCTTC. It specifies CASSLSSSGYNEQFF.

This chain connects TRBV19 to TRBJ2-6, with 9 bases matching TRBD1. CDR1 is LNHDA and CDR2 is SQIVND in the germline V gene (reference sequence). V lost 7 bases, J lost 4 bases, and 14 bases stayed unmatched. There are 18 residues in the CDR3. The CDR3 here is CASTPVQGAPEGANVLTF. The DNA for the CDR3 is TGTGCCAGTACCCCGGTACAGGGGGCGCCGGAAGGGGCCAACGTCCTGACTTTC.

The chain recombines TRBV12-5 with TRBJ2-1; weak D call: TRBD2 (6 bases). This CDR3 spans 15 amino acids. V was cut by 1 base and J by 3 bases, with 10 bases left in between. Looked up from germline, CDR1 is LGHNT and CDR2 is FRNRAP. The CDR3 loop is CASGLAGEFYNEQFF. CDR3 DNA sequence: TGTGCTAGTGGTTTGGCGGGAGAGTTCTACAATGAGCAGTTCTTC.

J is TRBJ1-1 and V is TRBV6-1; no definite D call. The CDR3 has 13 amino acids. In germline, CDR1 is MNHNS, CDR2 SASEGT. Trimming removed 3 bases at V and 7 bases at J, with 12 bases between. CDR3 DNA sequence: TGTGCCAGCAGTGAGGCACGCGTGTATGAAGCTTTCTTT. It codes for CASSEARVYEAFF.

The chain couples TRBV5-1 to TRBJ2-7; possibly TRBD1 for D (5 bases). V lost 3 bases and J lost 6, with 10 bases in between. CDR1 is SGHRS, CDR2 YFSETQ, per germline. The CDR3 is made up of 12 amino acids. The CDR3 spells CASSSQGVEQYF. The CDR3 coding sequence is TGCGCCAGCAGCTCCCAAGGGGTCGAGCAGTACTTC.

The V gene is TRBV10-3, the J gene TRBJ2-1; TRBD1 is a possible D gene (5 bases). This CDR3 contains 14 residues. Germline V gene sequence: CDR1 ENHRY, CDR2 SYGVKD. The V gene lost 6 bases and the J gene lost 0 bases, with 9 bases spanning the gap. This chain's CDR3 is CAIRTVGSYNEQFF. DNA for the CDR3: TGTGCCATCAGGACAGTAGGCTCCTACAATGAGCAGTTCTTC.

The J gene is TRBJ2-1, the V gene TRBV6-5; the match to TRBD2 covers 10 bases. Trimming cost V 0 bases and J 7 bases; bases outside gene matches: 3. The CDR3 covers 15 residues. Germline loops: CDR1 MNHEY, CDR2 SVGAGI. The DNA of the CDR3 is TGTGCCAGCAGTTACTCGCCGGGACTAGCGAATGAGCAGTTCTTC. Translation: CASSYSPGLANEQFF.

The chain employs TRBV5-1 and TRBJ1-1; weak D call: TRBD1 (5 bases). The CDR3 length is 13 residues. Trimming left V 1 base short and J 4 bases short, with 8 bases between. Germline values: CDR1 SGHRS, CDR2 YFSETQ. The CDR3 DNA sequence: TGCGCCAGCAGCTTGTCCGGGGGCACTGAAGCTTTCTTT. This gives the protein CASSLSGGTEAFF.

The chain uses TRBV7-6 and TRBJ2-7, with D unresolved. CDR1 SGHVS and CDR2 FNYEAQ come from the germline V gene. Trimming took 1 base from V and 0 from J, leaving 10 bases between them. CDR3 length: 15 residues. The CDR3 DNA reads TGTGCCAGCAGCTTAGATTCTGGGGACTCCTACGAGCAGTACTTC. Its translation is CASSLDSGDSYEQYF.

V and J are TRBV6-5 and TRBJ1-5; no definite D call. Germline-derived CDR1 and CDR2 are MNHEY and SVGAGI. This CDR3 spans 13 amino acids. Trimming left V 6 bases short and J 0 bases short, with 6 bases between. CDR3 residues: CASRQYSNQPQHF. The CDR3 bases are TGTGCCAGCAGACAATATAGCAATCAGCCCCAGCATTTT.

This rearrangement joins TRBV28 to TRBJ2-1; 8 bases line up with TRBD2. After removal of 7 bases from V and 8 bases from J, the junction contained 10 bases not matched to a gene. The CDR3 extends over 14 amino acids. Germline lookup yields CDR1 MDHEN and CDR2 SYDVKM. In DNA, the CDR3 is TGTGCCAGCACTGGTTTTCGGGAGGGCGATGAGCAGTTCTTC. Encoded protein: CASTGFREGDEQFF.

The J gene is TRBJ1-2, the V gene TRBV27, with D unresolved. Germline CDR1 MNHEY, CDR2 SMNVEV (reference sequence). The V gene lost 0 bases and the J gene lost 3 bases, with 8 bases spanning the gap. CDR3 length: 14 residues. In nucleotides, the CDR3 is TGTGCCAGCAGTTTATCATGGGCTGACTATGGCTACACCTTC. The encoded protein is CASSLSWADYGYTF.

This clone appeared a single time. The J gene is TRBJ2-7, the V gene TRBV27; D call uncertain. This CDR3 region has 14 residues. Germline values: CDR1 MNHEY, CDR2 SMNVEV (reference sequence). Trimming stripped 6 bases from V and 3 bases from J, with 15 bases between. The CDR3 sequence: CASSFSGPNYEQYF. In nucleotides, the CDR3 is TGTGCCAGCAGCTTCTCTGGACCGAACTACGAGCAGTACTTC.

This chain joins TRBV2 and TRBJ2-1, with D hard to call. Trimming removed 1 base from V and 0 bases from J, with 10 bases in between. The V gene's germline CDR1 is SNHLY and CDR2 FYNNEI. The CDR3 is made up of 16 amino acids. The CDR3 region is CASSEESHNSYNEQFF. The DNA of the CDR3 is TGTGCCAGCAGTGAAGAAAGCCATAACTCCTACAATGAGCAGTTCTTC.

The chain combines TRBV27 with TRBJ2-7; D might be TRBD2 (6 bases). This CDR3 contains 12 residues. V shed 3 bases and J shed 7 bases, with 10 bases lying between them. Germline CDR1 and CDR2: MNHEY and SMNVEV (reference sequence). CDR3 bases: TGTGCCAGCAGTTTGATCGCGGGGGAGCAGTACTTC. Translation gives CASSLIAGEQYF.

The chain joins TRBV30 to TRBJ2-1; no clear D. V lost 2 bases and J 9 bases, leaving 8 bases between the germline ends. This CDR3 comprises 11 residues. The germline V gene has CDR1 GTSNPN and CDR2 SVGIG (reference sequence). The CDR3: CAWSPPGEQFF. As DNA, the CDR3 is TGTGCCTGGAGTCCCCCAGGTGAGCAGTTCTTC. The full variable domain, with the rest looked up from reference TRBV30 and TRBJ2-1, is SQTIHQWPATLVQPVGSPLSLECTVEGTSNPNLYWYRQAAGRGLQLLFYSVGIGQISSEVPQNLSASRPQDRQFILSSKKLLLSDSGFYLCAWSPPGEQFFGPGTRLTVL.

The chain links TRBV30 to TRBJ2-5; D is possibly TRBD1 (6 bases). Looked up from germline, CDR1 is GTSNPN and CDR2 is SVGIG (reference sequence). CDR3 length: 16 amino acids. Trimming removed 7 bases at V and 1 base at J, with 22 bases between. CDR3 DNA: TGTGCCTCCACCGTGGGCCAGGGGCCGTTCCAAGAGACCCAGTACTTC. Translation: CASTVGQGPFQETQYF. Complete variable domain (other parts from reference TRBV30 and TRBJ2-5): SQTIHQWPATLVQPVGSPLSLECTVEGTSNPNLYWYRQAAGRGLQLLFYSVGIGQISSEVPQNLSASRPQDRQFILSSKKLLLSDSGFYLCASTVGQGPFQETQYFGPGTRLLVL.

The chain carries TRBV5-1 and TRBJ2-3; 7 bases align to TRBD1. The junction had 11 bases not matched to a gene; V was cut back by 4 bases and J by 6 bases. The CDR3 totals 15 residues. The germline CDR1 and CDR2 sequences are SGHRS and YFSETQ. The CDR3 loop is CASSQGDREIDTQYF. In nucleotides, the CDR3 is TGCGCCAGCAGCCAAGGGGACAGAGAAATCGATACGCAGTATTTT.

The chain uses TRBV6-6 and TRBJ1-4; TRBD1 matches at 7 bases. This CDR3 region has 15 residues. Per germline, CDR1 MNHNY and CDR2 SVGAGI (reference sequence). V was clipped by 2 bases and J by 8 bases; unmatched bases: 8. The CDR3 is CASSYHPTGREKLFF. CDR3 coding DNA: TGTGCCAGCAGTTACCACCCGACAGGGAGGGAAAAACTGTTTTTT.

The V gene is TRBV6-5, the J gene TRBJ2-7; possibly TRBD1 for D (6 bases). CDR1 and CDR2 from the germline V gene are MNHEY and SVGAGI. This CDR3 region has 14 residues. The V end was cut by 5 bases, the J end by 3 bases, with 14 bases between. CDR3 loop: CASSKPSDSYEQYF. The CDR3 bases are TGTGCCAGCAGTAAACCCTCGGACAGCTACGAGCAGTACTTC.

The chain is built from TRBV6-5 and TRBJ1-1; no reliable D call. The germline gives CDR1 MNHEY, CDR2 SVGAGI. V shed 5 bases and J shed 5 bases, with 9 bases lying between them. CDR3 length: 12 amino acids. This CDR3 is CASSLDRTEAFF. As DNA, the CDR3 is TGTGCCAGCAGTCTCGATAGAACTGAAGCTTTCTTT.

CDR3 loop: CASSTGGQGTPWTYEQYF. CDR3 coding DNA: TGTGCCAGTAGTACCGGCGGACAGGGGACCCCCTGGACCTACGAGCAGTACTTC. The chain joins TRBV19 to TRBJ2-7; 9 bases match TRBD1. V shed 4 bases and J 2 bases; nucleotides not matched to a gene: 15. Germline lookup yields CDR1 LNHDA and CDR2 SQIVND (reference sequence). There are 18 residues in the CDR3.

Points on this clone: The junction does not match germline at one end; this may be a read error. V is TRBV19 and J is TRBJ1-4; no firm D call. The CDR3 spans 13 residues. Germline V gene data show CDR1 as LNHDA and CDR2 as SQIVND (reference sequence). DNA for the CDR3: TGTGCCAGTAGCATAGGGTTGCGTGAAAAACTGTTTTTT. It is translated as CASSIGLREKLFF.

J is TRBJ1-2 and V is TRBV7-6; TRBD1 matches at 12 bases. CDR1 and CDR2 from the germline V gene are SGHVS and FNYEAQ. J lost 7 bases, V lost 3 bases, and 3 bases had no gene match. CDR3 length equals 14 residues. CDR3 amino acids: CASSLGQGAVGYTF. The CDR3 DNA sequence: TGTGCCAGCAGCTTGGGACAGGGGGCCGTTGGCTACACCTTC. Full variable domain (rest looked up from reference TRBV7-6 and TRBJ1-2): GAGVSQSPRYKVTKRGQDVALRCDPISGHVSLYWYRQALGQGPEFLTYFNYEAQQDKSGLPNDRFSAERPEGSISTLTIQRTEQRDSAMYRCASSLGQGAVGYTFGSGTRLTVV.

Comment on this clone: Germline and junction disagree at one end, which may indicate a read error. V is TRBV6-6 and J is TRBJ1-1, with 9 nucleotides matching TRBD1. The CDR3 length is 15 residues. CDR1 MNHNY and CDR2 SVGAGI come from the germline V gene (reference sequence). This CDR3 reads CASSYTGQGNPEAFF. CDR3 in DNA: TGTGCCAGCAGTTACACCGGACAGGGGAACCCTGAAGCTTTCTTT.